This passage covers 5 T cell receptor beta chains from one sample sequenced in a study of shared clonotypes between healthy human individuals. Profiled with immunoSEQ multiplex PCR; TCRdb holds only in-frame clones, not every one. The table records 950,000 to 1,200,000 clones, roughly 77% of them present only once. The sample consisted of memory CD4+ T cells from PBMCs. Subset described: CD45RA-negative fraction. Receptors originate from a man younger than 30 in good health. Some clones in this sample may be carry-over from other donors' samples.

Remarks on this clone: The sample holds other DNA sequences that translate to the same CDR3. The chain has TRBV5-4 and TRBJ2-3; 8 bases agree with TRBD2. CDR3 size: 16 residues. Germline V gives CDR1 SGHNT, CDR2 YYREEE (reference sequence). Trimming removed 4 bases from V and 1 base from J; junction bases left unmatched: 8. The CDR3 region is CASSAAGTRGTDTQYF. CDR3 nucleotides: TGTGCCAGCAGCGCAGCCGGGACTAGAGGCACAGATACGCAGTATTTT. Full variable domain (remainder filled in from reference TRBV5-4 and TRBJ2-3): ETGVTQSPTHLIKTRGQQVTLRCSSQSGHNTVSWYQQALGQGPQFIFQYYREEENGRGNFPPRFSGLQFPNYSSELNVNALELDDSALYLCASSAAGTRGTDTQYFGPGTRLTVL.

CDR3 coding DNA: TGTGCCAGCAGCCGTCTGGACAGGGATGACAATGAGCAGTTCTTC. Protein: CASSRLDRDDNEQFF. The chain uses TRBV28 and TRBJ2-1; 8 bases align to TRBD1. There are 15 residues in the CDR3. Germline assignment: CDR1 MDHEN and CDR2 SYDVKM. V gave up 6 bases and J gave up 5 bases; unmatched junction bases: 9.

The chain recombines TRBV5-1 with TRBJ2-1; 11 bases agree with TRBD2. The CDR3 contains 17 residues. The junction had 15 bases not matched to a gene; V was cut back by 1 base and J by 12 bases. CDR1 SGHRS and CDR2 YFSETQ come from the germline V gene. CDR3: CASSLPPSGTSGVVQFF. Here the CDR3 DNA reads TGCGCCAGCAGCTTGCCCCCATCCGGGACTAGCGGCGTAGTGCAGTTCTTC.

The gene calls are TRBV5-4 and TRBJ1-1, with TRBD1 matching 8 bases. J gave up 0 bases and V 2 bases, and 6 bases lay outside the gene matches. This CDR3 is 16 amino acids long. Per the germline V gene, CDR1 is SGHNT and CDR2 is YYREEE (reference sequence). The CDR3 reads CASSFMTGAMNTEAFF. In nucleotides, the CDR3 is TGTGCCAGCAGCTTTATGACAGGGGCCATGAACACTGAAGCTTTCTTT. Variable domain in full (rest from reference TRBV5-4 and TRBJ1-1): ETGVTQSPTHLIKTRGQQVTLRCSSQSGHNTVSWYQQALGQGPQFIFQYYREEENGRGNFPPRFSGLQFPNYSSELNVNALELDDSALYLCASSFMTGAMNTEAFFGQGTRLTVV.

V gene TRBV5-4 combines with J gene TRBJ2-7; D gene ambiguous. The germline V gene encodes CDR1 SGHNT and CDR2 YYREEE (reference sequence). This CDR3 has 15 amino acids. V was shortened by 0 bases and J by 2 bases, with 12 bases between the two germline ends. In DNA form, the CDR3 reads TGTGCCAGCAGCTTGGCGGGCTCCCTGACCTACGAGCAGTACTTC. Its protein is CASSLAGSLTYEQYF.